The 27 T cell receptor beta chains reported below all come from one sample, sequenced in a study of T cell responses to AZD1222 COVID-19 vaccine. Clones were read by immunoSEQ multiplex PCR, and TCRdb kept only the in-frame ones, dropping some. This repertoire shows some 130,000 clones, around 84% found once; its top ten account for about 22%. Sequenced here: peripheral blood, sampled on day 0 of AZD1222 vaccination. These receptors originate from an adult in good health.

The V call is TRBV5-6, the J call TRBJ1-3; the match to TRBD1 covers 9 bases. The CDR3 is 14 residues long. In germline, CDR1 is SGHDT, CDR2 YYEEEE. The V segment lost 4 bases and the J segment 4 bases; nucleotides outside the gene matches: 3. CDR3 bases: TGTGCCAGCAGCATCGGACAGGGGGGAAACACCATATATTTT. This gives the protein CASSIGQGGNTIYF.

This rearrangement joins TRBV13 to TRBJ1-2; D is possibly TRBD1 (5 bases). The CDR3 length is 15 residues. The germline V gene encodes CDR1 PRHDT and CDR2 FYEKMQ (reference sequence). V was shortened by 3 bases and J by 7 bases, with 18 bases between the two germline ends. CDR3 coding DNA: TGTGCCAGCAGCTTCTCTCAGGGTTTGATTTCTGGCTACACCTTC. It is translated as CASSFSQGLISGYTF.

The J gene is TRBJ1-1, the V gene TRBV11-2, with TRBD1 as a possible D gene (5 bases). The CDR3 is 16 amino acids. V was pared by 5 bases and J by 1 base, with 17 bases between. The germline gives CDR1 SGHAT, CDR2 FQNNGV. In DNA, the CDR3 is TGTGCCAGCAGCACCAATTGGGGCAGGGAGAACACTGAAGCTTTCTTT. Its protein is CASSTNWGRENTEAFF.

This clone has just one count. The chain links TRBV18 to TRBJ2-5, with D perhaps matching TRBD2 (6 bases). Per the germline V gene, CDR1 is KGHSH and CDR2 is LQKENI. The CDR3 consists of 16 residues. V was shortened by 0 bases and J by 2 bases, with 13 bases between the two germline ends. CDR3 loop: CASSPPSTGGQETQYF. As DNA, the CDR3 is TGTGCCAGCTCACCACCGAGTACAGGAGGGCAAGAGACCCAGTACTTC.

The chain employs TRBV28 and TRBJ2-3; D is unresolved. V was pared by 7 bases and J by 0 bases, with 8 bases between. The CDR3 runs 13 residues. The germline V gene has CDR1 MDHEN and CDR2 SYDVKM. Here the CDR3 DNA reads TGTGCCAGCACCCTCCGCAGCACAGATACGCAGTATTTT. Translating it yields CASTLRSTDTQYF.

The CDR3 here is CASSPRFVGQPQHF. The CDR3 DNA reads TGTGCCAGCAGCCCAAGGTTCGTCGGTCAGCCCCAGCATTTT. The rearrangement links TRBV11-2 to TRBJ1-5, with no clear D. The CDR3 is made up of 14 amino acids. The V end lost 5 bases, the J end lost 6 bases, and 14 bases lay between the germline ends. Germline CDR1 reads SGHAT; CDR2 reads FQNNGV.

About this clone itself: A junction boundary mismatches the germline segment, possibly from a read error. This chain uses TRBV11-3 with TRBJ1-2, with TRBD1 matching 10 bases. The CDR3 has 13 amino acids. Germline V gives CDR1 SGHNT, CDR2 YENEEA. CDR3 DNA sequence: TGTGCCGGCAGCTCTGGACAGGGGGGAGGTTTAACCTTC. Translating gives CAGSSGQGGGLTF. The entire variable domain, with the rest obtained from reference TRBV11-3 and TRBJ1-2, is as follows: EAGVVQSPRYKIIEKKQPVAFWCNPISGHNTLYWYLQNLGQGPELLIRYENEEAVDDSQLPKDRFSAERLKGVDSTLKIQPAELGDSAVYLCAGSSGQGGGLTFGSGTRLTVV.

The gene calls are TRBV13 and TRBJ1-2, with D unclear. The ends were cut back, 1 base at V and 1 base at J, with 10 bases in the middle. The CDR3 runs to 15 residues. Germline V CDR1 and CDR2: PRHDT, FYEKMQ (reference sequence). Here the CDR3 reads CASSLDRLLNYGYTF. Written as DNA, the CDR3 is TGTGCCAGCAGCTTAGACCGCCTCCTTAACTATGGCTACACCTTC.

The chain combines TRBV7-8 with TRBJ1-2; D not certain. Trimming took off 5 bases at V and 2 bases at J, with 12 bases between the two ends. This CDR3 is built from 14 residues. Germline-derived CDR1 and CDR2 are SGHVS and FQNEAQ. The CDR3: CASSREAGNYGYTF. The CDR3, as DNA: TGTGCCAGCAGCCGAGAGGCAGGCAACTATGGCTACACCTTC.

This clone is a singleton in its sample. The CDR3 DNA follows: TGTGCCAGCAGCCAACTGGACAGGGTTGATTCACCCCTCCACTTT. It specifies CASSQLDRVDSPLHF. The chain is built from TRBV14 and TRBJ1-6; 8 nucleotides line up with TRBD1. The germline V gene encodes CDR1 SGHDN and CDR2 FVKESK. The CDR3 has 15 residues. J gave up 8 bases and V 2 bases, and 5 bases lay outside the gene matches.

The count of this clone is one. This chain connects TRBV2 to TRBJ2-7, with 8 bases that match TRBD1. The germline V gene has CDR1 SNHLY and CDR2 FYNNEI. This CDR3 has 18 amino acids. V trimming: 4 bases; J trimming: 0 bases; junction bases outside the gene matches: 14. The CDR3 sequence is CASSVLTGASSPSYEQYF. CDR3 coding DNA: TGTGCCAGCAGTGTACTGACAGGGGCCAGCTCCCCCTCCTACGAGCAGTACTTC.

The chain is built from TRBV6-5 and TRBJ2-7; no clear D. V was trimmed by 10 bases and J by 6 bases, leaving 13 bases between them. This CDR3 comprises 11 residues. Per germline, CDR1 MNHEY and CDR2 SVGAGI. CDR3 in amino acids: CATSTQIEQYF. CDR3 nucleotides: TGTGCCACCTCGACCCAAATCGAGCAGTACTTC.

The CDR3 DNA reads as TGTGCCACCAGTGATCCGGGACCGGGACAGGGCACAGATACGCAGTATTTT. Encoded protein: CATSDPGPGQGTDTQYF. This chain links TRBV24-1 with TRBJ2-3, with 8 bases aligning to TRBD1. Germline V CDR1 and CDR2: KGHDR, SFDVKD. Trimming cost V 3 bases and J 1 base; bases outside gene matches: 8. The CDR3 covers 17 residues.

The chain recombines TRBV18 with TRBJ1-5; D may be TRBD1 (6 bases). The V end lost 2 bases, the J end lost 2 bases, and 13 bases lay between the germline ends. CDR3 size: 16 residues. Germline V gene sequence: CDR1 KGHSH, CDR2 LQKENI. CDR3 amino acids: CASSPSTGRGNQPQHF. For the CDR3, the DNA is TGTGCCAGCTCACCATCGACAGGAAGAGGCAATCAGCCCCAGCATTTT.

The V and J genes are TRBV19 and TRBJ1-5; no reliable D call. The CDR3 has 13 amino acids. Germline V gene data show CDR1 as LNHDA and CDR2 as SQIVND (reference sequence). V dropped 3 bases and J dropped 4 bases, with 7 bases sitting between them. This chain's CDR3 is CASSIEVNQPQHF. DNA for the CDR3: TGTGCCAGTAGTATTGAAGTTAATCAGCCCCAGCATTTT.

In DNA, the CDR3 is TGTGCCAGCAGCCCCTTTTGGACAGGGAGTGAAAAACTGTTTTTT. This sequence encodes CASSPFWTGSEKLFF. The chain is built from TRBV6-5 and TRBJ1-4; 8 bases map to TRBD1. In germline, CDR1 is MNHEY, CDR2 SVGAGI. The length of the CDR3 is 15 residues. V shed 6 bases and J 7 bases; nucleotides not matched to a gene: 10.

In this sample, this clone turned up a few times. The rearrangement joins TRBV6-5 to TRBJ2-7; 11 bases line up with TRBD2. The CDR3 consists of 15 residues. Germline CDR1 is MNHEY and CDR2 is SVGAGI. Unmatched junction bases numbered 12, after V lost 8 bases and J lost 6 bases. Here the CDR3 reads CASVSPRLAGGEQYF. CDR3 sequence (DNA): TGTGCCAGCGTCTCCCCCCGTCTAGCGGGGGGCGAGCAGTACTTC.

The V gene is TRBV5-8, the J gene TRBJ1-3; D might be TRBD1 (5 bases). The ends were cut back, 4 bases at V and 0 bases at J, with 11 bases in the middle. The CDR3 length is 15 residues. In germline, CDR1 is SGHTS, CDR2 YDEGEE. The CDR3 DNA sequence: TGTGCCAGCAGCCCCGGGGGAATCTCTGGAAACACCATATATTTT. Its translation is CASSPGGISGNTIYF.

CDR3 DNA sequence: TGTGCCAGCAGCCCCGGAGGTTTTTTGAACACTGAAGCTTTCTTT. It yields the protein CASSPGGFLNTEAFF. The V and J genes are TRBV7-3 and TRBJ1-1; D is ambiguous. CDR1 is SGHTA and CDR2 is FQGTGA in the germline V gene. Trimming removed 5 bases at V and 0 bases at J, with 13 bases between. The length of the CDR3 is 15 residues.

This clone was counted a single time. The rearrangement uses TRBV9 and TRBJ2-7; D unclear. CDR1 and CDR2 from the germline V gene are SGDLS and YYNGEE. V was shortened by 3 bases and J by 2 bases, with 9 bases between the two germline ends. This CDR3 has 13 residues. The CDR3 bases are TGTGCCAGCAGCGCGTCCACTGCCTACGAGCAGTACTTC. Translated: CASSASTAYEQYF.

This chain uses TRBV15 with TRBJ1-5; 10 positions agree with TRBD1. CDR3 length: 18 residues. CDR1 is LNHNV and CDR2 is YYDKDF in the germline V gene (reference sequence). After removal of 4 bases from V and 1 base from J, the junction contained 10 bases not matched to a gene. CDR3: CATSKVGGTGESNQPQHF. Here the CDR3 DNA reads TGTGCCACCAGCAAGGTTGGAGGGACAGGGGAGAGCAATCAGCCCCAGCATTTT.

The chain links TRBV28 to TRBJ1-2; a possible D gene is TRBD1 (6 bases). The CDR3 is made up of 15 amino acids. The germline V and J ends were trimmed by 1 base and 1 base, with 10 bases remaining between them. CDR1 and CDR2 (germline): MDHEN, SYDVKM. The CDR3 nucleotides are TGTGCCAGCAGTTTATCAGGGGCCGATAACTATGGCTACACCTTC. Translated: CASSLSGADNYGYTF.

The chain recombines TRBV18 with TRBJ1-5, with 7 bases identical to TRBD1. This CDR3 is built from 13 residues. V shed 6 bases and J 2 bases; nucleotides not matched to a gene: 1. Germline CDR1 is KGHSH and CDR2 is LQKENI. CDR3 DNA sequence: TGTGCCAGCTCCGGGACAGGCAATCAGCCCCAGCATTTT. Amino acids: CASSGTGNQPQHF.

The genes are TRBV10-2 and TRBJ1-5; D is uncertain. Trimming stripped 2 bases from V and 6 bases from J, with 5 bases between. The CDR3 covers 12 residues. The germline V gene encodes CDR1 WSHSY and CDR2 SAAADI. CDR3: CASSEETQPQHF. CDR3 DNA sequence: TGCGCCAGCAGTGAGGAGACTCAGCCCCAGCATTTT.

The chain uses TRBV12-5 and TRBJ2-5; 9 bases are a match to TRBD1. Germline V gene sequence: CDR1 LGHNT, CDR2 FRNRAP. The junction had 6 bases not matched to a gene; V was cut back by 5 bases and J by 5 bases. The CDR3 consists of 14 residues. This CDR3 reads CASGPGQGGETQYF. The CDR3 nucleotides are TGTGCTAGTGGTCCGGGACAGGGTGGGGAGACCCAGTACTTC.

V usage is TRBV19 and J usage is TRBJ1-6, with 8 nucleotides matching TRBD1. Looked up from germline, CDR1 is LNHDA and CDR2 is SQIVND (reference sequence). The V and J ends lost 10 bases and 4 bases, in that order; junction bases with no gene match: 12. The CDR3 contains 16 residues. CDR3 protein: CATKGGQAGYNSPLHF. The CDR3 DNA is TGTGCCACAAAGGGGGGACAGGCGGGGTATAATTCACCCCTCCACTTT.

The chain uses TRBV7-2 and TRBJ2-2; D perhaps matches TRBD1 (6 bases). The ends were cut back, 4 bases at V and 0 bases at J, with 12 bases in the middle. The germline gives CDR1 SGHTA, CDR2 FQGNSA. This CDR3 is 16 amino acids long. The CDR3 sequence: CASSSDRLANTGELFF. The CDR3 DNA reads TGTGCCAGCAGCTCGGACAGATTAGCGAACACCGGGGAGCTGTTTTTT.